One T cell receptor (beta chain) is described in this entry. Its antigen remains unidentified. In germline, CDR1 is SEHNR, CDR2 FQNEAQ (reference sequence). V shed 0 bases and J shed 4 bases, with 7 bases lying between them. There are 14 residues in the CDR3. The sample belongs to a study of cytomegalovirus exposure and HLA in healthy donors. Study-wide results and caveats: Relative to the roughly 640-donor mean, N-insertions were reportedly fewer in an Asian-associated ancestry cluster in a later analysis.

The PCR employed 60 Vbeta primers together with 13 Jbeta primers. Assay: immunoSEQ multiplex PCR; the TCRdb copy retains only in-frame clones and omits some. There are fewer than 200,000 clones in the sample; 70% to 85% occur only once, and approximately 1.2% lies in the top ten. The chain couples TRBV7-9 to TRBJ2-1, with D perhaps matching TRBD2 (6 bases). Sequencing used PBMCs. The receptor comes from a girl under 10 years old in good health and CMV-seropositive. The DNA for the CDR3 is TGTGCCAGCAGCTTAGCCGGGAGTTACAATGAGCAGTTCTTC. Translated, it gives CASSLAGSYNEQFF.